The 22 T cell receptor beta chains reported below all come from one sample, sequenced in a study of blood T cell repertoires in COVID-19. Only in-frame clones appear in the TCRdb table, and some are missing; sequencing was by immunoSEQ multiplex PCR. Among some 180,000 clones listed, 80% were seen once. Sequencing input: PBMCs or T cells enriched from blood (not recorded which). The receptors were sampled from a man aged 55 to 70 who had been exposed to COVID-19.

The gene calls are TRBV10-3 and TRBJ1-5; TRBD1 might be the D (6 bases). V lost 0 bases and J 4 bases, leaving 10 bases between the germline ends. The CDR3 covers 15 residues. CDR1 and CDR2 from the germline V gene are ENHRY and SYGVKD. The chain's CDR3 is CAISESKQGNQPQHF. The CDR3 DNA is TGTGCCATCAGTGAGTCTAAACAGGGTAATCAGCCCCAGCATTTT.

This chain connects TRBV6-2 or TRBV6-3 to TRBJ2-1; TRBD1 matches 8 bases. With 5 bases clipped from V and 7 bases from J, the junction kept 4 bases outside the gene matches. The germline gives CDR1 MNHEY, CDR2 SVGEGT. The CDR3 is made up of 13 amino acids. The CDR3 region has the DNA TGTGCCAGCAGTCGGACAGGGAGTAATGAGCAGTTCTTC. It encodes CASSRTGSNEQFF.

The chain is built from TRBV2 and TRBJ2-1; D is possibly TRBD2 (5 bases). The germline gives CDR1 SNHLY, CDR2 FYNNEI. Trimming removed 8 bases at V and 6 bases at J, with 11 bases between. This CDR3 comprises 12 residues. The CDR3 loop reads CASLTRANEQFF. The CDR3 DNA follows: TGTGCCAGCCTAACTAGGGCCAATGAGCAGTTCTTC.

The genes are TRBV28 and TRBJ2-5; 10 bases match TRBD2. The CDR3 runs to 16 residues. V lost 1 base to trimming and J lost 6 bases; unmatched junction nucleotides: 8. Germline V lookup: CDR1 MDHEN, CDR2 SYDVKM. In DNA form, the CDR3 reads TGTGCCAGCAGTTTATCCCTAGCGGGAGTCGCAAAGACCCAGTACTTC. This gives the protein CASSLSLAGVAKTQYF.

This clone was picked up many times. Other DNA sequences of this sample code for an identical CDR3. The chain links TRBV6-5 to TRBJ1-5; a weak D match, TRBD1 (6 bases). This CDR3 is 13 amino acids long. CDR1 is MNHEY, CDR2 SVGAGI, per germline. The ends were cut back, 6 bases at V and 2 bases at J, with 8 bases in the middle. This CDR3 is CASSSGGNQPQHF. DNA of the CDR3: TGTGCCAGCAGCTCAGGGGGCAATCAGCCCCAGCATTTT.

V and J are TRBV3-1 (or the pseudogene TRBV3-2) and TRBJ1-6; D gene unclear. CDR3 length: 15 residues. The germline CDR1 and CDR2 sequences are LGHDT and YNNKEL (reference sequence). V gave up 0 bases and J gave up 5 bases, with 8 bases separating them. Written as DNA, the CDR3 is TGTGCCAGCAGCCAAGACGGTGGTAATAATTCACCCCTCCACTTT. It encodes CASSQDGGNNSPLHF.

DNA for the CDR3: TGTGCCATCAGTGGAAGCGGGACGGGAAGCAATCAGCCCCAGCATTTT. Protein product: CAISGSGTGSNQPQHF. The V gene is TRBV10-3, the J gene TRBJ1-5, with TRBD1 as a possible D gene (5 bases). V was trimmed by 4 bases and J by 1 base, leaving 14 bases between them. From germline, CDR1 is ENHRY and CDR2 SYGVKD. The CDR3 loop spans 16 amino acids.

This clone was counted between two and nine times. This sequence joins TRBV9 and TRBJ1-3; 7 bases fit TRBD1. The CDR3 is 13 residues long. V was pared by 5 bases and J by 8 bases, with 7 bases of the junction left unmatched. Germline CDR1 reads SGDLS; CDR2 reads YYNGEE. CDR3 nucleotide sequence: TGTGCCAGCAGTACGACAGGGATGCACACCATATATTTT. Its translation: CASSTTGMHTIYF. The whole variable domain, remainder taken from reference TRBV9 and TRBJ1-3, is DSGVTQTPKHLITATGQRVTLRCSPRSGDLSVYWYQQSLDQGLQFLIQYYNGEERAKGNILERFSAQQFPDLHSELNLSSLELGDSALYFCASSTTGMHTIYFGEGSWLTVV.

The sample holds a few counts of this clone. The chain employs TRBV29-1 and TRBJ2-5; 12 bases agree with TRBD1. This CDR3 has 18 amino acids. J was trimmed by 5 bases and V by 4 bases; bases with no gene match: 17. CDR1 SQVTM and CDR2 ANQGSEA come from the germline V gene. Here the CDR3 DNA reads TGCAGCGTTGCGAGGTCCGGGACAGGGGGCCCCTTGGGGGAGACCCAGTACTTC. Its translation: CSVARSGTGGPLGETQYF.

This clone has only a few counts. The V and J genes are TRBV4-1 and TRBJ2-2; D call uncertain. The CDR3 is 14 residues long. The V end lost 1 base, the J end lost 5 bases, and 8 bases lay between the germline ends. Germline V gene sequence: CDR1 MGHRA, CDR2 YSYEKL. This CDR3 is CASSQGAITGELFF. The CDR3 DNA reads TGCGCCAGCAGCCAAGGGGCCATTACCGGGGAGCTGTTTTTT.

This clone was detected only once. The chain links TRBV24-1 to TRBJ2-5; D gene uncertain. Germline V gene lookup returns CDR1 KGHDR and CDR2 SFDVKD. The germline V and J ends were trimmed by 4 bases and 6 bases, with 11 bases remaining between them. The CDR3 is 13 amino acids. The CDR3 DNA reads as TGTGCCACCAGTGACGCCCGCGTTCAGACCCAGTACTTC. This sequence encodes CATSDARVQTQYF.

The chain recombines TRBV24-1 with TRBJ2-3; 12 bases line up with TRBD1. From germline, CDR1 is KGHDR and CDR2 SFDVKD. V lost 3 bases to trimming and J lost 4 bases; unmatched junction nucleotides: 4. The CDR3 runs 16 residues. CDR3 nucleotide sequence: TGTGCCACCAGTGATCCGGGACAGGGGGCACCAGATACGCAGTATTTT. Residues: CATSDPGQGAPDTQYF.

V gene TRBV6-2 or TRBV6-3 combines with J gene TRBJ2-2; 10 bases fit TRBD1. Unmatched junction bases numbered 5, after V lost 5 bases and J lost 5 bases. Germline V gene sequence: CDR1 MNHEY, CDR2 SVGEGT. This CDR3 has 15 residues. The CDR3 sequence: CASSRTGGNTGELFF. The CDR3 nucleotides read TGTGCCAGCAGTCGGACAGGGGGGAATACCGGGGAGCTGTTTTTT.

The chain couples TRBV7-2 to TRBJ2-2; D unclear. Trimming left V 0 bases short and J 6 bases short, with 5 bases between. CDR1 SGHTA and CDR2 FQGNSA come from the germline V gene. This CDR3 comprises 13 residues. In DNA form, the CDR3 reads TGTGCCAGCAGCTTAGCAAGAGCCGGGGAGCTGTTTTTT. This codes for CASSLARAGELFF.

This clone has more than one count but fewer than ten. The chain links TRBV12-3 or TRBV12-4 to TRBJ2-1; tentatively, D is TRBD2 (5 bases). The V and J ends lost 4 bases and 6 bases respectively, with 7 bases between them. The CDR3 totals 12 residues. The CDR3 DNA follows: TGTGCCAGCAGTTGGGAGAGCAATGAGCAGTTCTTC. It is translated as CASSWESNEQFF.

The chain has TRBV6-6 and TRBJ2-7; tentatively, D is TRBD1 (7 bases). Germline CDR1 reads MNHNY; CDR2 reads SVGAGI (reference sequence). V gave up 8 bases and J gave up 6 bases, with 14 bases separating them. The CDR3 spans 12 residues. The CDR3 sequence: CASHRGGGEQYF. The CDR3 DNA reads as TGTGCCAGCCACAGGGGAGGAGGCGAGCAGTACTTC.

CDR3 sequence: CASRQPTWTGELFF. The DNA for the CDR3 is TGTGCCAGCAGACAGCCGACCTGGACCGGGGAGCTGTTTTTT. The chain joins TRBV6-5 to TRBJ2-2; D call uncertain. Trimming took 6 bases from V and 5 from J, leaving 13 bases between them. The CDR3 has 14 amino acids. Germline-derived CDR1 and CDR2 are MNHEY and SVGAGI.

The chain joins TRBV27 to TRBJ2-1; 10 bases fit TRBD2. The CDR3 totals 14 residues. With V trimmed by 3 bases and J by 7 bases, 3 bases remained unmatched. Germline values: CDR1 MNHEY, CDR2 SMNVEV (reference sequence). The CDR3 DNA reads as TGTGCCAGCAGTTTTGGACTAGCGGCAAATGAGCAGTTCTTC. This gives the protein CASSFGLAANEQFF.

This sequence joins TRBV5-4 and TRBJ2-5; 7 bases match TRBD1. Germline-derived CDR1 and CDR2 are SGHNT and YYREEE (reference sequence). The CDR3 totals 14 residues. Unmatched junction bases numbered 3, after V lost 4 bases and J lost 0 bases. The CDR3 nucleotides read TGTGCCAGCAGCCCGGGACAGAACCAAGAGACCCAGTACTTC. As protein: CASSPGQNQETQYF. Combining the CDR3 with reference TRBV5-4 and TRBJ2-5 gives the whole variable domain ETGVTQSPTHLIKTRGQQVTLRCSSQSGHNTVSWYQQALGQGPQFIFQYYREEENGRGNFPPRFSGLQFPNYSSELNVNALELDDSALYLCASSPGQNQETQYFGPGTRLLVL.

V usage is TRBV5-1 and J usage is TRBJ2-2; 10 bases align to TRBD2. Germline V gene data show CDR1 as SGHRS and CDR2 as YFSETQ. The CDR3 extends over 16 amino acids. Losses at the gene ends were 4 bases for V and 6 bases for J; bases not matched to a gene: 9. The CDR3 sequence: CASSVRAGGPSGELFF. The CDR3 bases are TGCGCCAGCAGCGTGCGAGCGGGAGGGCCCTCCGGGGAGCTGTTTTTT.

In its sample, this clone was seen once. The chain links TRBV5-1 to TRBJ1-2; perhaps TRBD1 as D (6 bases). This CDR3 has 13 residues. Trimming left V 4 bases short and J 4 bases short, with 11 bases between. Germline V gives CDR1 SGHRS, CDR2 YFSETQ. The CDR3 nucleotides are TGCGCCAGCAGCAAGGACAGTGTCTATGGCTACACCTTC. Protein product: CASSKDSVYGYTF.

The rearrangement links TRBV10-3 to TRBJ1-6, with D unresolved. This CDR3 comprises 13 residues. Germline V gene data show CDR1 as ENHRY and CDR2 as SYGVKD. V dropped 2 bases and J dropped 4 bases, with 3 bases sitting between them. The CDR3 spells CAISERYNSPLHF. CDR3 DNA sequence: TGTGCCATCAGTGAGCGGTATAATTCACCCCTCCACTTT.